The 6 T cell receptor beta chains presented below share a single source sample, sequenced in a study of T cell repertoires in ileal Crohn's disease. Profiled with immunoSEQ multiplex PCR; TCRdb holds only in-frame clones, not every one. The sample holds about 15,000 clones, 75% to 80% seen once. Indicated time point: inflamed ileum from the surgical specimen. Sample: ileal tissue. These receptors originate from an adult with Crohn's disease.

The rearrangement uses TRBV2 and TRBJ2-1, with TRBD2 identical over 9 bases. In germline, CDR1 is SNHLY, CDR2 FYNNEI. With V trimmed by 5 bases and J by 3 bases, 8 bases remained unmatched. The CDR3 runs 16 residues. CDR3 sequence reads: CASSRRASGVYNEQFF. The CDR3 DNA is TGTGCCAGCAGTCGGCGAGCTAGCGGGGTCTACAATGAGCAGTTCTTC.

The rearrangement links TRBV2 to TRBJ1-2, with D possibly TRBD1 on 6 matching bases. The CDR3 has 13 residues. With 2 bases removed from V and 8 bases from J, the gap between germline ends came to 12 bases. Germline CDR1 SNHLY, CDR2 FYNNEI. The CDR3 nucleotides read TGTGCCAGCAGTGAAACACCCAGGGGCGGCTACACCTTC. Amino acids: CASSETPRGGYTF.

The V gene is TRBV4-1, the J gene TRBJ2-7; 9 nucleotides align to TRBD1. The CDR3 has 17 amino acids. Per germline, CDR1 MGHRA and CDR2 YSYEKL. The V segment lost 0 bases and the J segment 3 bases; nucleotides outside the gene matches: 9. CDR3 amino acids: CASSQDGGGTGLYEQYF. The CDR3 nucleotides read TGCGCCAGCAGCCAAGATGGCGGTGGGACAGGGCTCTACGAGCAGTACTTC.

V is TRBV5-1 and J is TRBJ1-4, with no clear D. CDR3 length equals 15 residues. V was shortened by 0 bases and J by 0 bases, with 6 bases between the two germline ends. Germline CDR1 reads SGHRS; CDR2 reads YFSETQ. CDR3 amino acids: CASSLDRTTNEKLFF. CDR3 nucleotide sequence: TGCGCCAGCAGCTTGGACAGAACAACTAATGAAAAACTGTTTTTT.

This sequence joins TRBV6-1 and TRBJ2-1; D may correspond to TRBD1 or TRBD2 (5 bases each). The germline V gene encodes CDR1 MNHNS and CDR2 SASEGT. The V end was cut by 11 bases, the J end by 2 bases, with 16 bases between. The CDR3 runs to 14 residues. The CDR3 spells CAGKGTDTYNEQFF. CDR3 bases: TGTGCCGGAAAAGGGACGGACACCTACAATGAGCAGTTCTTC.

This clone was picked up a small number of times. The rearrangement joins TRBV2 to TRBJ2-3, with 8 nucleotides matching TRBD2. V was pared by 6 bases and J by 5 bases, with 19 bases of the junction left unmatched. The germline V gene has CDR1 SNHLY and CDR2 FYNNEI. The CDR3 is 18 amino acids. CDR3 sequence reads: CASRDTGLAHSPVDTQYF. The CDR3 DNA is TGTGCCAGCAGGGATACCGGACTAGCCCACTCCCCGGTAGATACGCAGTATTTT. Complete variable domain (other parts from reference TRBV2 and TRBJ2-3): EPEVTQTPSHQVTQMGQEVILRCVPISNHLYFYWYRQILGQKVEFLVSFYNNEISEKSEIFDDQFSVERPDGSNFTLKIRSTKLEDSAMYFCASRDTGLAHSPVDTQYFGPGTRLTVL.